These 24 T cell receptor beta chains share one sample of origin, sequenced in a study of response to subunit inactivated influenza vaccine. TCRdb recomputed calls from the RT-PCR reads with MiXCR, one row per CDR3 protein. The data contain roughly 780,000 distinct CDR3 sequences, 15% to 20% of them singletons. Sample: PBMCs from blood, taken roughly 5 days after vaccination. The source of these receptors is a man between 45 and 60 years old who received an inactivated influenza vaccine.

The sample holds a few counts of this clonotype. The rearrangement links TRBV6-5 to TRBJ2-7; 9 nucleotides match TRBD2. The CDR3 totals 14 residues. Germline V gives CDR1 MNHEY, CDR2 SVGAGI. Trimming cost V 2 bases and J 5 bases; bases outside gene matches: 4. The CDR3 region is CASSYGLAGNEQYF. The CDR3, as DNA: TGTGCCAGCAGTTACGGGCTAGCGGGAAACGAGCAGTACTTC.

The chain employs TRBV30 and TRBJ2-2; D remains unclear. The germline V gene has CDR1 GTSNPN and CDR2 SVGIG (reference sequence). V was trimmed by 0 bases and J by 7 bases, leaving 6 bases between them. This CDR3 contains 12 residues. The CDR3 nucleotides read TGTGCCTGGAGTGTAGGTGTCGGGGAGCTGTTTTTT. Translated, it gives CAWSVGVGELFF.

The chain carries TRBV4-3 and TRBJ1-2; D is perhaps TRBD1 (5 bases). CDR1 and CDR2 (germline): LGHNA, YSLEER. Trimming took off 0 bases at V and 3 bases at J, with 23 bases between the two ends. The CDR3 consists of 19 residues. CDR3 DNA: TGCGCCAGCAGCCAAGAAAATGGGACTCTCAACCCACTGGACTATGGCTACACCTTC. It is translated as CASSQENGTLNPLDYGYTF.

The chain is built from TRBV4-3 and TRBJ1-1; maybe TRBD1 (5 bases). The ends were cut back, 1 base at V and 6 bases at J, with 6 bases in the middle. This CDR3 comprises 12 residues. Germline-derived CDR1 and CDR2 are LGHNA and YSLEER. Written as DNA, the CDR3 is TGCGCCAGCAGCCAAGTAGGGGCTGAAGCTTTCTTT. Translated, it gives CASSQVGAEAFF.

The V call is TRBV6-2 or TRBV6-3, the J call TRBJ2-1; possible D gene TRBD2, 7 bases. Trimming left V 5 bases short and J 3 bases short, with 11 bases between. Germline V gene lookup returns CDR1 MNHEY and CDR2 SVGEGT. This CDR3 comprises 14 residues. CDR3 nucleotide sequence: TGTGCCAGCAGTCCCGGGGGGCTCTACAATGAGCAGTTCTTC. Protein product: CASSPGGLYNEQFF.

The J gene is TRBJ2-5, the V gene TRBV18, with 7 positions matching TRBD1. The germline CDR1 and CDR2 sequences are KGHSH and LQKENI. The CDR3 contains 14 residues. With V trimmed by 3 bases and J by 3 bases, 4 bases remained unmatched. The CDR3 region is CASSPPGGKETQYF. For the CDR3, the DNA is TGTGCCAGCTCACCCCCAGGGGGAAAAGAGACCCAGTACTTC.

This chain's CDR3 is CASSQNSGTSGSISYNEQFF. CDR3 nucleotides: TGTGCCAGCAGCCAGAACTCCGGGACTAGCGGGAGTATATCCTACAATGAGCAGTTCTTC. The chain recombines TRBV4-2 with TRBJ2-1; 14 bases map to TRBD2. The CDR3 consists of 20 residues. After removal of 3 bases from V and 1 base from J, the junction contained 11 bases not matched to a gene. Germline V CDR1 and CDR2: LGHNA, YNFKEQ.

This chain uses TRBV7-2 with TRBJ2-6, with D unresolved. Germline CDR1 is SGHTA and CDR2 is FQGNSA. The CDR3 extends over 15 amino acids. V lost 3 bases and J lost 0, with 6 bases in between. The CDR3 sequence: CASSFSSSGANVLTF. The CDR3 coding sequence is TGTGCCAGCAGCTTCAGCAGCTCTGGGGCCAACGTCCTGACTTTC.

The sample holds many counts of this clonotype. CDR3 coding DNA: TGTGCCAGCACTAGCGACAACCAAGAGACCCAGTACTTC. Protein sequence: CASTSDNQETQYF. The chain carries TRBV28 and TRBJ2-5; D perhaps matches TRBD2 (6 bases). V lost 7 bases, J lost 0 bases, and 9 bases lay in between. The CDR3 spans 13 residues. In germline, CDR1 is MDHEN, CDR2 SYDVKM.

This clonotype was counted only a few times. V usage is TRBV28 and J usage is TRBJ2-5; D uncertain. The V end lost 1 base, the J end lost 6 bases, and 15 bases lay between the germline ends. CDR3 length equals 15 residues. Germline CDR1 and CDR2: MDHEN and SYDVKM. The CDR3 spells CASSLFSPTLKTQYF. In DNA form, the CDR3 reads TGTGCCAGCAGTTTATTCTCTCCCACGCTGAAGACCCAGTACTTC.

This rearrangement joins TRBV7-2 to TRBJ2-3; 8 bases agree with TRBD2. CDR1 SGHTA and CDR2 FQGNSA come from the germline V gene. CDR3 length equals 16 residues. V dropped 1 base and J dropped 7; count of bases not matched to a gene: 10. For the CDR3, the DNA is TGTGCCAGCAGCTTAGTCGGGACTAGGGAGCGAAATACGCAGTATTTT. Residues: CASSLVGTRERNTQYF.

This CDR3 is CASRMTGNPYEQYF. DNA of the CDR3: TGTGCCAGCAGGATGACAGGGAATCCCTACGAGCAGTACTTC. V is TRBV6-2 or TRBV6-3 and J is TRBJ2-7; TRBD1 agrees at 7 bases. Germline values: CDR1 MNHEY, CDR2 SVGEGT. The CDR3 sequence is 14 residues long. V shed 6 bases and J 2 bases; nucleotides not matched to a gene: 7.

The rearrangement joins TRBV6-2 or TRBV6-3 to TRBJ2-1; 8 bases are a match to TRBD1. Looked up from germline, CDR1 is MNHEY and CDR2 is SVGEGT. The V segment lost 6 bases and the J segment 4 bases; nucleotides outside the gene matches: 5. This CDR3 has 14 amino acids. The CDR3 DNA follows: TGTGCCAGCAGAGGGACAGGATTATACAATGAGCAGTTCTTC. The encoded protein is CASRGTGLYNEQFF.

This clonotype came up many times. This chain uses TRBV6-1 with TRBJ2-2; TRBD2 aligns across 7 bases. The CDR3 is made up of 14 amino acids. With 7 bases clipped from V and 7 bases from J, the junction kept 9 bases outside the gene matches. The V gene's germline CDR1 is MNHNS and CDR2 SASEGT. The CDR3 here is CASTSWGGDGELFF. DNA of the CDR3: TGTGCCAGCACCTCTTGGGGGGGAGACGGGGAGCTGTTTTTT.

The gene calls are TRBV4-2 and TRBJ2-2; D unresolved. The germline gives CDR1 LGHNA, CDR2 YNFKEQ. The CDR3 covers 14 residues. V lost 5 bases and J 1 base, leaving 8 bases between the germline ends. This chain's CDR3 is CASSVTENTGELFF. DNA of the CDR3: TGTGCCAGCAGCGTGACGGAGAACACCGGGGAGCTGTTTTTT.

This clonotype was observed many times. The rearrangement joins TRBV7-8 to TRBJ1-1; no reliable D call. The V gene lost 8 bases and the J gene lost 4 bases, with 17 bases spanning the gap. CDR1 and CDR2 (germline): SGHVS, FQNEAQ. The CDR3 sequence is 14 residues long. The CDR3, as DNA: TGTGCCAGCCTGCCGGAATATCTCATCACTGAAGCTTTCTTT. Protein: CASLPEYLITEAFF.

This clonotype has just one count. The chain combines TRBV6-5 with TRBJ1-2; D not resolved. The ends were cut back, 0 bases at V and 2 bases at J, with 7 bases in the middle. CDR1 and CDR2 from the germline V gene are MNHEY and SVGAGI. The CDR3 has 14 residues. The CDR3 sequence: CASSYSGVNYGYTF. DNA of the CDR3: TGTGCCAGCAGTTACTCTGGGGTAAACTATGGCTACACCTTC.

This sequence joins TRBV4-2 and TRBJ2-3; perhaps TRBD2 as D (5 bases). The germline gives CDR1 LGHNA, CDR2 YNFKEQ. V was pared by 4 bases and J by 4 bases, with 15 bases between. This CDR3 is built from 15 residues. CDR3 DNA: TGTGCCAGCAGCCTACGATTGAGGGCGGCAGATACGCAGTATTTT. It is translated as CASSLRLRAADTQYF.

There are a few counts of this clonotype. V usage is TRBV6-2 or TRBV6-3 and J usage is TRBJ2-1; possible D gene TRBD1, 6 bases. The CDR3 runs 15 residues. Per the germline V gene, CDR1 is MNHEY and CDR2 is SVGEGT. Trimming shortened V by 5 bases and J by 3 bases, and 14 bases separated the two germline ends. The CDR3 DNA reads as TGTGCCAGCAGTGACTGGACAGAGAACTACAATGAGCAGTTCTTC. Its protein is CASSDWTENYNEQFF.

In its sample, this clonotype was seen a few times. The rearrangement links TRBV6-1 to TRBJ2-1, with D perhaps matching TRBD1 (6 bases). This CDR3 region has 17 residues. Trimming shortened V by 3 bases and J by 1 base, and 16 bases separated the two germline ends. Germline V lookup: CDR1 MNHNS, CDR2 SASEGT. The CDR3 sequence is CASSDGPRDTSYNEQFF. The CDR3 DNA reads TGTGCCAGCAGTGACGGCCCCCGGGACACTTCCTACAATGAGCAGTTCTTC.

This clonotype was seen more than once but under ten times. The rearrangement joins TRBV7-9 to TRBJ2-2; perhaps TRBD2 as D (6 bases). The germline gives CDR1 SEHNR, CDR2 FQNEAQ (reference sequence). This CDR3 spans 13 amino acids. Trimming shortened V by 5 bases and J by 4 bases, and 8 bases separated the two germline ends. CDR3 sequence (DNA): TGTGCCAGCAGCCATAGCGGCACCGGGGAGCTGTTTTTT. This translates into CASSHSGTGELFF.

This clonotype has more than one count but fewer than ten. The CDR3 region has the DNA TGTGCCAGCAGCTTAGGATGGCTAGCGGTTAGCTCCTACAATGAGCAGTTCTTC. This sequence encodes CASSLGWLAVSSYNEQFF. The chain joins TRBV11-2 to TRBJ2-1; 7 bases match TRBD2. Per germline, CDR1 SGHAT and CDR2 FQNNGV. J gave up 0 bases and V 1 base, and 9 bases lay outside the gene matches. CDR3 length: 18 amino acids. The full variable domain, with the rest looked up from reference TRBV11-2 and TRBJ2-1, is EAGVAQSPRYKIIEKRQSVAFWCNPISGHATLYWYQQILGQGPKLLIQFQNNGVVDDSQLPKDRFSAERLKGVDSTLKIQPAKLEDSAVYLCASSLGWLAVSSYNEQFFGPGTRLTVL.

This clonotype came up a few times. The junction departs from the called germline gene at one end, perhaps through a read error. The chain is built from TRBV14 and TRBJ2-7; D is uncertain. This CDR3 has 14 residues. The germline gives CDR1 SGHDN, CDR2 FVKESK. The CDR3: CASSQEYSAYEQYF. The DNA for the CDR3 is TGTGCCAGCAGCCAAGAGTACAGTGCCTACGAGCAGTATTTC.

This clonotype was picked up a small number of times. The chain recombines TRBV4-3 with TRBJ1-3; D may be TRBD1 (5 bases). From germline, CDR1 is LGHNA and CDR2 YSLEER. The V gene lost 0 bases and the J gene lost 3 bases, with 15 bases spanning the gap. This CDR3 is built from 17 residues. For the CDR3, the DNA is TGCGCCAGCAGCCAAGATTCGGGGGGTAGGGGTGGAAACACCATATATTTT. It specifies CASSQDSGGRGGNTIYF.